Detailed here is one T cell receptor (beta chain). These data come from a study of blood T cell repertoires in COVID-19. Authors' data handling: Scientists estimated how many nucleated cells there were by amplifying reference gene primers. The assay was immunoSEQ multiplex PCR, and TCRdb's table has in-frame clones only and misses some. V and J calls plus clone size are reproduced from that table; the DNA served to infer D and trimming. Of 150,000 to 200,000 clones in the sample, approximately 83% were seen once. This CDR3 contains 12 residues. The V gene lost 0 bases and the J gene lost 6 bases, with 6 bases spanning the gap. Looked up from germline, CDR1 is SGHAT and CDR2 is FQNNGV.

V is TRBV11-2 and J is TRBJ2-7, with D uncertain. Sequencing was carried out using peripheral blood. This TCR derives from a human donor in a cohort sampled during active COVID-19. In DNA, the CDR3 is TGTGCCAGCAGCTTAGATTCGGTCGAGCAGTACTTC. Translated: CASSLDSVEQYF.